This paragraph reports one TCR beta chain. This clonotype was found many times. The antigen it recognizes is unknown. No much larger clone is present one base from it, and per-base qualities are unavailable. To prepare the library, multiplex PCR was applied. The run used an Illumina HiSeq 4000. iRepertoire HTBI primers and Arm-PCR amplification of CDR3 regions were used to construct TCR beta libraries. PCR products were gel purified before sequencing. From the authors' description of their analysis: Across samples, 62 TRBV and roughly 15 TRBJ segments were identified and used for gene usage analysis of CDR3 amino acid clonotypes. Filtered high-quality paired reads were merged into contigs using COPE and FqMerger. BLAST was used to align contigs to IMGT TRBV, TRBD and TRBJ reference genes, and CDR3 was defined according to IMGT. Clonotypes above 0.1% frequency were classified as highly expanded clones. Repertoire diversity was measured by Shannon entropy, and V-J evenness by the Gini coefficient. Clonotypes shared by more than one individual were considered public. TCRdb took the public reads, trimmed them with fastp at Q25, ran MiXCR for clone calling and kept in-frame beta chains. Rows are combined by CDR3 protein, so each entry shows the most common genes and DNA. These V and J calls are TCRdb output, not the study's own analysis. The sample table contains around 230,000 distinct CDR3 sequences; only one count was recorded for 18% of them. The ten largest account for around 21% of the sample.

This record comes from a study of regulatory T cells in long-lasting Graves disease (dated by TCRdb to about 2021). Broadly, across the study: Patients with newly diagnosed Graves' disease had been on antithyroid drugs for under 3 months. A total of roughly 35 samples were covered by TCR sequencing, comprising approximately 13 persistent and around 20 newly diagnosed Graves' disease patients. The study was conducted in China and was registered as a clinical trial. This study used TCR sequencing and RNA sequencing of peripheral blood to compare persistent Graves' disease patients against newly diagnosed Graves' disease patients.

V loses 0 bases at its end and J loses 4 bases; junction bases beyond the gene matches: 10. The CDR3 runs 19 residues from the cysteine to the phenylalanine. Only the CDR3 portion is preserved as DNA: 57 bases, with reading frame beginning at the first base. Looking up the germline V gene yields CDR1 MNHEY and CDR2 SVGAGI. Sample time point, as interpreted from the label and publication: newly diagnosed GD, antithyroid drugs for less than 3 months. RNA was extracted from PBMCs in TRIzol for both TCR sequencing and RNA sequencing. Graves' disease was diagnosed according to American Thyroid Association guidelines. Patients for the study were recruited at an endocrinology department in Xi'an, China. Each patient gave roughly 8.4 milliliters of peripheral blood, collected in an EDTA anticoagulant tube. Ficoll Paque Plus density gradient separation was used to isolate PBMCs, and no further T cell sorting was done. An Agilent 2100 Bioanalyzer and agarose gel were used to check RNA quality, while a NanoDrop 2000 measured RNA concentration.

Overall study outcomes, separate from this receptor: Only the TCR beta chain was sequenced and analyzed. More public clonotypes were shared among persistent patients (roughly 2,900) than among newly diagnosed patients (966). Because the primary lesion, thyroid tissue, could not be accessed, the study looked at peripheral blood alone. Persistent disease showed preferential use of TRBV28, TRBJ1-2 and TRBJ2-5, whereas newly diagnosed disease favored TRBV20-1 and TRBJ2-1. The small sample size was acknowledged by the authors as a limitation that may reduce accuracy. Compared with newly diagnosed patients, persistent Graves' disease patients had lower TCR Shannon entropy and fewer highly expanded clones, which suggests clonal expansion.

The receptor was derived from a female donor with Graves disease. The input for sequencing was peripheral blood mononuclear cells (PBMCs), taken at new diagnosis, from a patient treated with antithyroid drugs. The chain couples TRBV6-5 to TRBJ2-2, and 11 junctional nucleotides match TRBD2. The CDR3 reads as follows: CASSYSNLAGGGSTGELFF. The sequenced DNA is TGTGCCAGCAGTTACTCTAACCTAGCGGGAGGCGGGAGCACCGGGGAGCTGTTTTTT.